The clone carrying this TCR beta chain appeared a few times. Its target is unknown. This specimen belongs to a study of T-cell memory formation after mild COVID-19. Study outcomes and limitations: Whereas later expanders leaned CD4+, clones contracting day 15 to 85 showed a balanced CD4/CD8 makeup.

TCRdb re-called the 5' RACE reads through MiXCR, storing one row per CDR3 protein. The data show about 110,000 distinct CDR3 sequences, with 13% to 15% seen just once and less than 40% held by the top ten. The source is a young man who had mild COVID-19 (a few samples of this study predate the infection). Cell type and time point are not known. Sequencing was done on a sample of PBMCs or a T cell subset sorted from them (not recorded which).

The CDR3 loop is CASSHRGARNEQFF. In DNA form, the CDR3 reads TGTGCCAGTAGCCACCGGGGGGCGCGTAATGAGCAGTTCTTC. The chain has TRBV19 and TRBJ2-1; tentative D call: TRBD2 (7 bases). Trimming removed 6 bases from V and 7 bases from J, with 16 bases in between. This CDR3 has 14 amino acids. Germline values: CDR1 LNHDA, CDR2 SQIVND (reference sequence).